This T cell receptor beta chain emerged from a study of CD8 T cells in ankylosing spondylitis. TCRdb ran MiXCR on the 5' RACE reads and lists one entry per CDR3 protein. The data show about 360,000 distinct CDR3 sequences, with over 12% seen just once and approximately 1% held by the top ten. The germline CDR1 and CDR2 sequences are SGHRS and YFSETQ. The J segment lost 5 bases and the V segment lost 3 bases, leaving 9 bases of the junction unmatched. This CDR3 contains 15 residues. This chain links TRBV5-1 with TRBJ1-2, with TRBD1 matching over 8 bases. The clonotype originates from a male donor with ankylosing spondylitis or in good health (not recorded which). Sequenced material: blood, either unsorted or a sorted T cell fraction (not recorded which). The CDR3 DNA reads TGCGCCAGCAGCTCGCCGGGACAGGTTTGGTATGGCTACACCTTC. The encoded protein is CASSSPGQVWYGYTF.